This is a list of T cell receptor beta chains from one sample in a study of blood T cells in healthy people across ages. MiXCR was run by TCRdb on the 5' RACE reads, yielding one entry per CDR3 protein. The sample records around 1.5 million distinct CDR3 sequences, 30% to 40% being singletons. Sequencing was carried out using blood. These receptors originate from a woman aged 25 to 39 in good health. The CDR3 runs from the conserved cysteine through the conserved F or W. Each record gives: V gene, D gene, J gene, clone size, CDR3 length, CDR3 DNA, CDR3 protein. The D gene is left open where the match is weak. Size values are once, few and many counts, or a class for expanded clones, and some rows have none.

v_call: TRBV4-1; d_call: -; j_call: TRBJ2-7; clone_size: -; cdr3_length: 15; cdr3_nt: TGCGCCAGCAGCCCAGCACCAAGTGGGGGCTACGAGCAGTACTTC; cdr3_aa: CASSPAPSGGYEQYF
v_call: TRBV29-1; d_call: -; j_call: TRBJ1-2; clone_size: -; cdr3_length: 13; cdr3_nt: TGCAGCGTTGAGGGGGGCCGCCCGACCGGCTACACCTTC; cdr3_aa: CSVEGGRPTGYTF
v_call: TRBV9; d_call: -; j_call: TRBJ1-2; clone_size: few; cdr3_length: 15; cdr3_nt: TGTGCCAGCAGCGGACCGGGACGCGAGGACTATGGCTACACCTTC; cdr3_aa: CASSGPGREDYGYTF
v_call: TRBV10-3; d_call: TRBD1; j_call: TRBJ2-2; clone_size: few; cdr3_length: 17; cdr3_nt: TGTGCCATCAGTGAGTCGAGTAGGGGACAGGGTACCGGGGAGCTGTTTTTT; cdr3_aa: CAISESSRGQGTGELFF
v_call: TRBV27; d_call: -; j_call: TRBJ1-1; clone_size: -; cdr3_length: 16; cdr3_nt: TGTGCCAGCAGTTTTGTGGGGGGATCCACTAGGACTGAAGCTTTCTTT; cdr3_aa: CASSFVGGSTRTEAFF
v_call: TRBV9; d_call: -; j_call: TRBJ2-7; clone_size: few; cdr3_length: 14; cdr3_nt: TGTGCCAGCAGCGTAGCTCCAACAACATACGAGCAGTACTTC; cdr3_aa: CASSVAPTTYEQYF
v_call: TRBV20-1; d_call: TRBD2; j_call: TRBJ2-1; clone_size: -; cdr3_length: 16; cdr3_nt: TGCAGTGCTAGTGGGCCGGGAGGGCCGGGGATGGATGAGCAGTTCTTC; cdr3_aa: CSASGPGGPGMDEQFF
v_call: TRBV7-9; d_call: TRBD2; j_call: TRBJ2-1; clone_size: few; cdr3_length: 16; cdr3_nt: TGTGCCAGCAGCTTAGGGCTAGCGGACCACTACAATGAGCAGTTCTTC; cdr3_aa: CASSLGLADHYNEQFF
v_call: TRBV7-6; d_call: -; j_call: TRBJ2-1; clone_size: -; cdr3_length: 12; cdr3_nt: TGTACCAGCAGCTTCCGGCACAATGAGCAGTTCTTC; cdr3_aa: CTSSFRHNEQFF
v_call: TRBV6-6; d_call: -; j_call: TRBJ2-1; clone_size: few; cdr3_length: 15; cdr3_nt: TGTGCCAGCAGTTACTCGTTAGGCAGAAACAATGAGCAGTTCTTC; cdr3_aa: CASSYSLGRNNEQFF
v_call: TRBV27; d_call: TRBD1; j_call: TRBJ1-2; clone_size: -; cdr3_length: 15; cdr3_nt: TGTGCCAGCAGTCCATCGACAGGGGGCCTCTATGGCTACACCTTC; cdr3_aa: CASSPSTGGLYGYTF
v_call: TRBV28; d_call: TRBD1; j_call: TRBJ1-3; clone_size: -; cdr3_length: 14; cdr3_nt: TGTGCCAGCAGTCCCGGGACAGGGGAAAACACCATATATTTT; cdr3_aa: CASSPGTGENTIYF
v_call: TRBV20-1; d_call: TRBD1; j_call: TRBJ2-5; clone_size: -; cdr3_length: 14; cdr3_nt: TGCAGTGCTTACCCCGGGACAGTCCAAGAGACCCAGTACTTC; cdr3_aa: CSAYPGTVQETQYF
v_call: TRBV4-2; d_call: -; j_call: TRBJ1-5; clone_size: few; cdr3_length: 16; cdr3_nt: TGTGCCAGCAGCCAAGACTCGCGGCAGCACAATCAGCCCCAGCATTTT; cdr3_aa: CASSQDSRQHNQPQHF
v_call: TRBV3-1; d_call: -; j_call: TRBJ1-6; clone_size: -; cdr3_length: 15; cdr3_nt: TGTGCCAGCAGCCAATATACGGGACGGAATTCACCCCTCCACTTT; cdr3_aa: CASSQYTGRNSPLHF